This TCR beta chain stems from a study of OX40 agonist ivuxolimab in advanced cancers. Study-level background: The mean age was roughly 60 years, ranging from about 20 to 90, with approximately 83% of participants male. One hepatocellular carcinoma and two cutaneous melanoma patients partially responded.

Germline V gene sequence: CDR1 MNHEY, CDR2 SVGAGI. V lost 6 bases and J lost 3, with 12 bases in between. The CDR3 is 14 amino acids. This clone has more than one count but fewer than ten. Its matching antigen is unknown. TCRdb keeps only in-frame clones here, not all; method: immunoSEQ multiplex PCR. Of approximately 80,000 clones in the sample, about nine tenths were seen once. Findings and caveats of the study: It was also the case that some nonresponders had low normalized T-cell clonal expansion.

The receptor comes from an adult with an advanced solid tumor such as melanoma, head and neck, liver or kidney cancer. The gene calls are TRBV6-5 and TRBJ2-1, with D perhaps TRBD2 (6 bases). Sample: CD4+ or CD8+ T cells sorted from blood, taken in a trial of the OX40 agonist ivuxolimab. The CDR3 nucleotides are TGTGCCAGCAGGCGGAGACTAGGCTACAATGAGCAGTTCTTC. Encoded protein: CASRRRLGYNEQFF.